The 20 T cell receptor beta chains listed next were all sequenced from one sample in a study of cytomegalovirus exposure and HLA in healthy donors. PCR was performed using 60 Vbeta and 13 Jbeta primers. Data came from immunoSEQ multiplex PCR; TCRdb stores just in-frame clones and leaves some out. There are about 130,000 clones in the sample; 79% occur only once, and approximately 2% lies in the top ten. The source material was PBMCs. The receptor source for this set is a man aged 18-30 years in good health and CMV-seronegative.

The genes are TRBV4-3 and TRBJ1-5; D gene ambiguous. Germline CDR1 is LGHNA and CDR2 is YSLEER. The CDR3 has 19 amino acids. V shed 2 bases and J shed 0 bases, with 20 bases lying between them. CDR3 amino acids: CASSQPLGIVPVSNQPQHF. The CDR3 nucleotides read TGCGCCAGCAGCCAACCTCTCGGGATAGTCCCTGTTAGCAATCAGCCCCAGCATTTT.

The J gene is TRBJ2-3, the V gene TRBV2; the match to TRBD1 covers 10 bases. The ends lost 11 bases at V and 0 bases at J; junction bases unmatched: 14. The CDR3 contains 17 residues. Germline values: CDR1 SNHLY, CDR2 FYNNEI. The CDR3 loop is CAGSRDRGQPSTDTQYF. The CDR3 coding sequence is TGTGCCGGCTCCCGGGACAGGGGCCAGCCTAGCACAGATACGCAGTATTTT.

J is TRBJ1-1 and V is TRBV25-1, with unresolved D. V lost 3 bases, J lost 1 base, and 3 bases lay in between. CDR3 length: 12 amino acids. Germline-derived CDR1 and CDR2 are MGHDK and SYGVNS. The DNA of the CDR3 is TGTGCCAGCAGTGACTGGAACACTGAAGCTTTCTTT. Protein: CASSDWNTEAFF. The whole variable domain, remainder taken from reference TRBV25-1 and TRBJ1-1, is EADIYQTPRYLVIGTGKKITLECSQTMGHDKMYWYQQDPGMELHLIHYSYGVNSTEKGDLSSESTVSRIRTEHFPLTLESARPSHTSQYLCASSDWNTEAFFGQGTRLTVV.

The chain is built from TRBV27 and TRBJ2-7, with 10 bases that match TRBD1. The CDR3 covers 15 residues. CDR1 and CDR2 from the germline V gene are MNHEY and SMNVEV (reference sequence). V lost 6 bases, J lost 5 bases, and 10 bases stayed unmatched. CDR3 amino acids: CASSELGTGVHEQYF. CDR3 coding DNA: TGTGCCAGCAGCGAGCTTGGGACAGGGGTGCACGAGCAGTACTTC.

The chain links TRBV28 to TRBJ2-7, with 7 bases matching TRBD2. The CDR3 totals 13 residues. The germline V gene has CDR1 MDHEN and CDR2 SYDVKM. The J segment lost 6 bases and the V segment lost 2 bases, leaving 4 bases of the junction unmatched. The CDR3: CASSLAGAVEQYF. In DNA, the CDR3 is TGTGCCAGCAGTTTAGCGGGAGCGGTCGAGCAGTACTTC.

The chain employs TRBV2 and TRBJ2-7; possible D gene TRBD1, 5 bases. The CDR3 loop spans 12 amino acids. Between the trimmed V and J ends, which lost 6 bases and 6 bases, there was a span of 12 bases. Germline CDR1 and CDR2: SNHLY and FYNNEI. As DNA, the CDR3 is TGTGCCAGCAGGAAGGACAACCCCGAGCAGTACGTC. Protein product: CASRKDNPEQYV.

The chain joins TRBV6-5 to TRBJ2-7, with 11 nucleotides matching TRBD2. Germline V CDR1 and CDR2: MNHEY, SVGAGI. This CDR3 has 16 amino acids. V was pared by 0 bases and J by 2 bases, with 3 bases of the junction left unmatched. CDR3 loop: CASSYSTSGRTYEQYF. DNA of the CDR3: TGTGCCAGCAGTTACTCTACTAGCGGGAGAACCTACGAGCAGTACTTC.

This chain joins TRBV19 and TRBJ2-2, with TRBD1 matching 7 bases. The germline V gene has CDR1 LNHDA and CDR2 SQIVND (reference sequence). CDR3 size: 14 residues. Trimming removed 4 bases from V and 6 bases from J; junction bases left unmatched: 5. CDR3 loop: CASSTQGQSGELFF. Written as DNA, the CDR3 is TGTGCCAGTAGTACTCAGGGACAGTCCGGGGAGCTGTTTTTT.

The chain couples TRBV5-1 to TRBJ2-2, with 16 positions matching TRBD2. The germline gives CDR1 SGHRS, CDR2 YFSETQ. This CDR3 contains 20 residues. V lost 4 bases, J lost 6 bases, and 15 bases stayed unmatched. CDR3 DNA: TGCGCCAGCAGCGCTCGGACAGGGGGGACTAGCGGGAGGGCCGCCGGGGAGCTGTTTTTT. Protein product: CASSARTGGTSGRAAGELFF.

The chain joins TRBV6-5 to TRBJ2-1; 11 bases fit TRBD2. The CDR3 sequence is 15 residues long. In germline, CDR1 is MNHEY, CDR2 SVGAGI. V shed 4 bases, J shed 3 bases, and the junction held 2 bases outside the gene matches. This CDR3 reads CASSLGLAVYNEQFF. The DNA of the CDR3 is TGTGCCAGCAGTTTGGGACTAGCGGTCTACAATGAGCAGTTCTTC.

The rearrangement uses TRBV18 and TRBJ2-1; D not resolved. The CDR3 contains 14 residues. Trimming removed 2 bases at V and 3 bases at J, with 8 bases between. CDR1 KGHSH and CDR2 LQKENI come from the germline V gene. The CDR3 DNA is TGTGCCAGCTCACCAGTCGCTAGCTACAATGAGCAGTTCTTC. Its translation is CASSPVASYNEQFF.

This CDR3 reads CASSLGQGTDTQYF. As DNA, the CDR3 is TGTGCCAGCTCACTTGGACAGGGCACAGATACGCAGTATTTT. J is TRBJ2-3 and V is TRBV18, with 7 bases that match TRBD1. The CDR3 has 14 amino acids. Germline lookup yields CDR1 KGHSH and CDR2 LQKENI. With V trimmed by 4 bases and J by 1 base, 2 bases remained unmatched.

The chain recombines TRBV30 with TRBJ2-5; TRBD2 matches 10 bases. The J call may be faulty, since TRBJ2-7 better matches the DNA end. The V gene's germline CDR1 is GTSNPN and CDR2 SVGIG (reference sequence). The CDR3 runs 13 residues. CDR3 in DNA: TGTGCCTGGGAGCGGGAGGGCCGGAACGAGCAGTACTTC. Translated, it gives CAWEREGRNEQYF.

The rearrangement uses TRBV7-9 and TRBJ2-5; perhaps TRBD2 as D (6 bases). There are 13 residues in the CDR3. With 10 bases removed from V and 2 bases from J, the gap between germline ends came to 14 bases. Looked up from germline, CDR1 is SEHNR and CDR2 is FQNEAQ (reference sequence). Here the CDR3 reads CAIQSGTQETQYF. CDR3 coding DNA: TGTGCCATCCAGTCAGGGACTCAAGAGACCCAGTACTTC.

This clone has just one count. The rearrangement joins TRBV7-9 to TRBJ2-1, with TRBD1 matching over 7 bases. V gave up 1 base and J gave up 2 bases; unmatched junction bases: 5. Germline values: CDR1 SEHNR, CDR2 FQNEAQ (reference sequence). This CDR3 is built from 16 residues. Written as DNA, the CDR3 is TGTGCCAGCAGCTTAGAGACAGGGTTCCCCTACAATGAGCAGTTCTTC. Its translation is CASSLETGFPYNEQFF.

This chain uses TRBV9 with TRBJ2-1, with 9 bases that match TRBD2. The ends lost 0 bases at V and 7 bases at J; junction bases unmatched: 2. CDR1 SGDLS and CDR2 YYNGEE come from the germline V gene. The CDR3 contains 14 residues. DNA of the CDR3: TGTGCCAGCAGCGTAGTTAGCGGGAGTAATGAGCAGTTCTTC. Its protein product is CASSVVSGSNEQFF.

In DNA form, the CDR3 reads TGTGCCAGCAGCTTGGGGACTAGCGGCTTCTACGAGCAGTACTTC. It specifies CASSLGTSGFYEQYF. V gene TRBV5-4 combines with J gene TRBJ2-7; 10 nucleotides line up with TRBD2. The trim removed 0 bases at V and 3 bases at J, leaving 3 bases unmatched. The germline CDR1 and CDR2 sequences are SGHNT and YYREEE (reference sequence). The CDR3 is 15 residues long.

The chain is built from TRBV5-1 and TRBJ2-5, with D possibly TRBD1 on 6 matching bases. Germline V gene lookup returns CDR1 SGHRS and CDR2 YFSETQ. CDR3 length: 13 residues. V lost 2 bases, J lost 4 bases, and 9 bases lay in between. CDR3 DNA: TGCGCCAGCAGCTTAACAGGGACAGAGACCCAGTACTTC. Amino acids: CASSLTGTETQYF.

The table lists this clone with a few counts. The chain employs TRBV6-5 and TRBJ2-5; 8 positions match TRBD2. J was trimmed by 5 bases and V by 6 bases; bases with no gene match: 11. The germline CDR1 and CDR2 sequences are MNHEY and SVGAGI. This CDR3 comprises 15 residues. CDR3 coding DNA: TGTGCCAGCAGCCGTAGCGGGACCTTACAGGAGACCCAGTACTTC. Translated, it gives CASSRSGTLQETQYF.

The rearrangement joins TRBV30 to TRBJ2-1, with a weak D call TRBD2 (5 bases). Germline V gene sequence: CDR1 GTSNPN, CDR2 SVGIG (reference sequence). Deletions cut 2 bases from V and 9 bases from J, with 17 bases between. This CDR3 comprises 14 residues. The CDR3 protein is CAWSSVLAWGEQFF. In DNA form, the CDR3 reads TGTGCCTGGAGTTCGGTGTTAGCGTGGGGTGAGCAGTTCTTC.